This entry describes one T cell receptor beta chain. This specimen comes from a study of T-cell reconstitution after alpha-beta-depleted transplantation in children. CDR1 and CDR2 from the germline V gene are KGHDR and SFDVKD. The germline V and J ends were trimmed by 9 bases and 3 bases, with 14 bases remaining between them. This CDR3 spans 13 amino acids. It was with unique molecular identifiers that the TCRbeta library was prepared. In TCRdb, the PCR reads were re-called with MiXCR into one record per CDR3 protein. The sample includes a few hundred thousand distinct CDR3 sequences, about a fifth of them seen just once.

The V gene is TRBV24-1, the J gene TRBJ2-7; D perhaps matches TRBD2 (6 bases). The sequencing used PBMCs from the stem cell graft donor, collected from the stem cell graft. This clonotype was sampled from a human donor who donated a stem cell graft to a child with acute myeloid leukemia. The CDR3 sequence: CATASGAHYEQYF. CDR3 coding DNA: TGTGCCACCGCGTCGGGAGCCCACTACGAGCAGTACTTC.